The present TCR beta chain was sequenced within a study of identical twins. Study results and limitations: Out-of-frame TCR alpha sharing observed in monozygotic twins exceeded model estimates.

This clonotype has just a few counts. The target antigen is unknown. TCRdb used MiXCR to reprocess the 5' RACE reads, holding one entry per CDR3 protein. The sample lists a few hundred thousand distinct CDR3 sequences, 20% to 25% occurring once. The V segment lost 6 bases and the J segment 6 bases; nucleotides outside the gene matches: 8. The CDR3 has 13 residues. The same specimen was also included in a second study, on T cells expressing NK-cell markers.

The sequenced sample consisted of CD4+ T cells sorted from blood. This clonotype was obtained from a woman under 30 in good health. The chain links TRBV12-3 or TRBV12-4 to TRBJ2-7, with 7 bases lining up with TRBD1. The CDR3 DNA is TGTGCCAGCAGGCTCGACAGGGTTAGCGAGCAGTACTTC. It is translated as CASRLDRVSEQYF.